This T cell receptor (beta chain) was sequenced in a study of human T cells and chemical hapten exposure. Study-level background: Variability of per-sample TCR yields stemmed mainly from small differences in pooled library volume. Study-level findings and limits: After DPC sensitization, TCRs above 1 in 1000 frequency showed no change.

The V gene end was trimmed by 3 bases and the J gene end by 6 bases; junction bases not matched to a gene: 5. The CDR3 consists of 15 residues. Germline lookup yields CDR1 MGHRA and CDR2 YSYEKL. Note on this clonotype: The antigen remains unidentified.

What the library attached to individual cDNA molecules were unique molecular identifiers. Per the original methods: A typical sample had roughly 96,000 TCRs, with roughly 20,000 to 700,000 overall. Each CDR3 protein is one row after TCRdb ran MiXCR on the 5' RACE reads. Here the V and J calls rest on TCRdb's processing, not on the authors' analysis. The repertoire includes over 95,000 distinct CDR3 sequences, around a fifth of them detected once, and approximately 3% sits in the top ten. Total RNA was isolated from whole blood that had not been fractionated. The receptor was derived from a human donor in good health. The J gene is TRBJ2-5, the V gene TRBV4-1; 12 bases are a match to TRBD2. CDR3 in DNA: TGCGCCAGCAGCCAGTGGACTAGCGGGGAAAAGACCCAGTACTTC. This codes for CASSQWTSGEKTQYF.